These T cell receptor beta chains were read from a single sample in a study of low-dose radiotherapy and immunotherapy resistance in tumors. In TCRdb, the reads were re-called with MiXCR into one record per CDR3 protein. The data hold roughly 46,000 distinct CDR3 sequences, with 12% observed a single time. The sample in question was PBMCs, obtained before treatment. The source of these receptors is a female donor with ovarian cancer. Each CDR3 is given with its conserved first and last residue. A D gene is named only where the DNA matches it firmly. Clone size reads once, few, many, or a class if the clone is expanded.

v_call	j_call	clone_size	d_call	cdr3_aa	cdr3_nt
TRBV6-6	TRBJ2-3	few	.	CASASAGDTQYF	TGTGCCAGTGCTAGCGCTGGAGATACGCAGTATTTT
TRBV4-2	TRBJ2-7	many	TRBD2	CASSQDTSGSSYEQYF	TGTGCCAGCAGCCAGGATACTAGCGGGAGCTCCTACGAGCAGTACTTC
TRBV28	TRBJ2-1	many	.	CASSFKWLWVF	TGTGCCAGCAGTTTTAAGTGGCTCTGGGTCTTC
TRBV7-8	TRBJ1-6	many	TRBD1	CASSTRTGVDVAYNSPLHF	TGTGCCAGCAGCACTCGGACAGGGGTGGACGTGGCCTATAATTCACCCCTCCACTTT
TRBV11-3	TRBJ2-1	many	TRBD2	CASSLLGLAGVNLPNEQFF	TGTGCCAGCAGCTTACTGGGACTAGCGGGAGTAAATCTCCCCAATGAGCAGTTCTTC
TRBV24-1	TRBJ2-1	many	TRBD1	CATSDRTGDEQFF	TGTGCCACCAGTGACCGGACAGGGGATGAGCAGTTCTTC
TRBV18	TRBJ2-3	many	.	CASSPLQAGTDTQYF	TGTGCCAGCTCACCCCTCCAGGCCGGCACAGATACGCAGTATTTT
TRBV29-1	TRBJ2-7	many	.	CSVGGPWWDYEQYF	TGCAGCGTTGGGGGGCCGTGGTGGGACTACGAGCAGTACTTC
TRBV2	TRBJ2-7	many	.	CASRRGPVEQYF	TGTGCCAGCAGAAGAGGTCCAGTCGAGCAGTACTTC
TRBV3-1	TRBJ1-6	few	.	CASSQVGDSPLHF	TGTGCCAGCAGCCAAGTTGGGGATTCACCCCTCCACTTT
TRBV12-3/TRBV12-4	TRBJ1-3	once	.	CASSFTGLSGNTIYF	TGTGCCAGCAGTTTTACAGGCCTCTCTGGAAACACCATATATTTT
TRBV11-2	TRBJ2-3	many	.	CASSSALVSTQYF	TGTGCCAGCAGCTCCGCACTAGTTTCTACGCAGTATTTT
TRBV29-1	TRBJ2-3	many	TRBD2	CSGERGSTDTQYF	TGCAGCGGGGAGCGGGGGAGCACAGATACGCAGTATTTT
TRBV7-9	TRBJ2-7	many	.	CASSLGDEQYF	TGCGCCAGCAGCTTAGGCGACGAGCAGTACTTC
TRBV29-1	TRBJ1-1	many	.	CSVYVTANTEAFF	TGCAGCGTTTATGTGACGGCGAACACTGAAGCTTTCTTT